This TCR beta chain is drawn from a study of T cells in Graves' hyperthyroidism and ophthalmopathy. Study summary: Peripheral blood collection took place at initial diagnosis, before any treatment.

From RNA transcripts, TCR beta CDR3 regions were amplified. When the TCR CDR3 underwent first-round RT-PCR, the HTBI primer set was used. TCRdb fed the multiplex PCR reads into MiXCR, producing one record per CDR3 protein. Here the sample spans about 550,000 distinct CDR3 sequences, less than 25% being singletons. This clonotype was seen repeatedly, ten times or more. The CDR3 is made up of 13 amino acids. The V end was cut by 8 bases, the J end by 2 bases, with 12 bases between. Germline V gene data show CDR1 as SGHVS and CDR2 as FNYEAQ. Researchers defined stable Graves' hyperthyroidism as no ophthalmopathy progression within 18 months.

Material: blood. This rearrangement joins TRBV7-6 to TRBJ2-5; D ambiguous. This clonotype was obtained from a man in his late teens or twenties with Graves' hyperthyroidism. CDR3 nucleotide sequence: TGTGCCAGCGGGGTAAGAAGGCAAGAGACCCAGTACTTC. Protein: CASGVRRQETQYF.